This T cell receptor beta chain was recorded in a study of T cells after yellow fever vaccination. In the study overall: Preparation used SMART-Seq v4 Ultra Low Input for the low-cell-number fractions.

Trimming stripped 7 bases from V and 0 bases from J, with 12 bases between. The CDR3 is 14 amino acids. Germline V gene lookup returns CDR1 MNHNS and CDR2 SASEGT. Synthesis of TCR cDNA relied on 5'RACE template switching, which attached a universal primer site and UMIs. TCRdb itself ran the 5' RACE reads through MiXCR, one entry per CDR3 protein. The sample carries some 320,000 distinct CDR3 sequences, approximately 4% recorded once. Sequenced material: PBMCs, taken 5 days after the yellow fever booster vaccination. The V gene is TRBV6-1, the J gene TRBJ1-2, with D unclear. This clonotype was obtained from a man between 18 and 35 years old who received the YFV17D yellow fever vaccine. The CDR3, as DNA: TGTGCCAGCAAACTAGGTCACTCTAACTATGGCTACACCTTC. It translates to CASKLGHSNYGYTF.